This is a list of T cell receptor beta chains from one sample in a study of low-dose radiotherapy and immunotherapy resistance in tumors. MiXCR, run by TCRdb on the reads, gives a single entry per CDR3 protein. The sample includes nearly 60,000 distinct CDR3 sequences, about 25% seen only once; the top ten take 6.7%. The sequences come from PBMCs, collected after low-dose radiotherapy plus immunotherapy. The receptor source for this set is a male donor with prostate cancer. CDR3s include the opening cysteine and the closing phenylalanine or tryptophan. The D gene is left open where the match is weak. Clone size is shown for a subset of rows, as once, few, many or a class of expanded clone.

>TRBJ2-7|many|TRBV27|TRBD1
CASSAPPDLQGAFSWYF
TGTGCCAGCAGTGCCCCACCGGATTTACAGGGGGCGTTTTCCTGGTACTTC
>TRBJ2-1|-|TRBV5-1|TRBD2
CASKPRTGGEYNEQFF
TGCGCCAGCAAGCCCCGCACGGGAGGCGAATACAATGAGCAGTTCTTC
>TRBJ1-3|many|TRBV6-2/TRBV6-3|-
CASSTVGASGNTIYF
TGTGCCAGCAGTACCGTCGGGGCCTCTGGAAACACCATATATTTT
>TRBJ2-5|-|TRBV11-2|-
CASSLERGSTTRGTQYF
TGTGCCAGCAGCTTAGAGCGGGGCTCCACGACCCGGGGGACCCAGTACTTC
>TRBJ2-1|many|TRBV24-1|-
CATSDATGSAYNEQFF
TGTGCCACCAGTGACGCAACAGGGTCGGCCTACAATGAGCAGTTCTTC
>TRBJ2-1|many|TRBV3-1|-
CASSQGIRDSYNEQFF
TGTGCCAGCAGCCAAGGTATCCGGGACTCTTACAATGAGCAGTTCTTC
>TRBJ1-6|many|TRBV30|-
CAWSVLGARGSPLHF
TGTGCCTGGAGTGTACTTGGGGCGCGGGGTTCACCCCTCCACTTT
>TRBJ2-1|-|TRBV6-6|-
CASSSASLGNEQFF
TGTGCCAGCAGCTCGGCCTCCCTAGGCAATGAGCAGTTCTTC
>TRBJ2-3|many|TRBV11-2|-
CASSLVQPTDTQYF
TGTGCCAGCAGCTTAGTACAGCCCACAGATACGCAGTATTTT
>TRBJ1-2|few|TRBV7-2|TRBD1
CASSLVMGTGRLDGYTF
TGTGCCAGCAGCTTAGTAATGGGGACAGGCCGCCTTGACGGCTACACCTTC
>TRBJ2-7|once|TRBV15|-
CATSFGQSSYEQYF
TGTGCCACCAGTTTCGGGCAAAGCTCCTACGAGCAGTACTTC
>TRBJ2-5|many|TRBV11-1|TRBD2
CASRSTREGFQETQYF
TGTGCCAGCAGATCCACCAGGGAGGGGTTCCAAGAGACCCAGTACTTC
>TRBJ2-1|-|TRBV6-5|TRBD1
CASSYFGQGGSYNEQFF
TGTGCCAGCAGTTATTTTGGACAGGGGGGTTCCTACAATGAGCAGTTCTTC
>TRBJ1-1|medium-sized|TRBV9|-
CASSLEINTEAFF
TGTGCCAGCAGCTTAGAGATAAACACTGAAGCTTTCTTT
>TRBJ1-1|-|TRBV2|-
CASNGEMNTEAYF
TGTGCCAGCAATGGGGAGATGAACACTGAAGCTTACTTT
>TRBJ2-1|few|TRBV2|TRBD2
CASSDLAGVGEQFF
TGTGCCAGCAGTGATCTAGCGGGGGTGGGTGAGCAGTTCTTC
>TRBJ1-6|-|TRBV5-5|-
CASSSSGEILHF
TGTGCCAGCAGCTCTAGTGGAGAAATCCTCCACTTT
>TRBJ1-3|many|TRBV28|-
CASSFSTPRGNSGNTIYF
TGTGCCAGCAGTTTTTCGACACCTAGGGGCAACTCTGGAAACACCATATATTTT